This entry features one TCR beta chain sequence. Original analysis: Estimated nucleated cell counts came from reference gene primer amplification. Method: immunoSEQ multiplex PCR; TCRdb's copy keeps in-frame clones and lacks some. From that table come the V and J calls and clone size; the DNA was used to work out D and trimming. The table records a few hundred thousand clones, about 86% of them present only once. The data were taken from a study of blood T cell repertoires in COVID-19. On the study more broadly: Some COVID-19 samples were acute and others convalescent; all came from the United States, Italy and Spain.

Germline values: CDR1 LGHDT, CDR2 YNNKEL (reference sequence). V lost 5 bases and J 7 bases, leaving 6 bases between the germline ends. This CDR3 comprises 11 residues. The receptor's source is a woman between 45 and 65 years old with acute or convalescent COVID-19. Specimen: peripheral blood. The V and J genes are TRBV3-1 (or the pseudogene TRBV3-2) and TRBJ1-5; D remains ambiguous. This CDR3 is CASSSAQPQHF. The CDR3 nucleotides are TGTGCCAGCAGCTCCGCGCAGCCCCAGCATTTT.